The clone carrying this T cell receptor (beta chain) has just a few counts. Its antigen is currently unknown. CDR3 length: 13 residues. In germline, CDR1 is LNHDA, CDR2 SQIVND (reference sequence). Between the trimmed V and J ends, which lost 6 bases and 1 base, there was a span of 9 bases. Amplification used 60 Vbeta primers and 13 Jbeta primers. Sequencing used immunoSEQ multiplex PCR; TCRdb keeps in-frame clones, though not all of them. The sample contains around 120,000 clones, more than 60% of which appear only once. The source of the sample is a study of cytomegalovirus exposure and HLA in healthy donors. Across the whole study: Unique TCRs numbering roughly 85 million, obtained from HLA-typed donors, made up an early data release. Study-level results: Available immune exposure information covered CMV serostatus only. Cytomegalovirus association was assigned to approximately 180 TCR beta chains. Presence/absence analyses took donor sequencing depth as roughly uniform.

Specimen: PBMCs. The clonotype comes from a woman aged 40-49 years in good health and CMV-seropositive. This chain links TRBV19 with TRBJ1-2; unclear D gene. This chain's CDR3 is CASSAQVNYGYTF. The CDR3 bases are TGTGCCAGTAGCGCGCAGGTTAACTATGGCTACACCTTC.